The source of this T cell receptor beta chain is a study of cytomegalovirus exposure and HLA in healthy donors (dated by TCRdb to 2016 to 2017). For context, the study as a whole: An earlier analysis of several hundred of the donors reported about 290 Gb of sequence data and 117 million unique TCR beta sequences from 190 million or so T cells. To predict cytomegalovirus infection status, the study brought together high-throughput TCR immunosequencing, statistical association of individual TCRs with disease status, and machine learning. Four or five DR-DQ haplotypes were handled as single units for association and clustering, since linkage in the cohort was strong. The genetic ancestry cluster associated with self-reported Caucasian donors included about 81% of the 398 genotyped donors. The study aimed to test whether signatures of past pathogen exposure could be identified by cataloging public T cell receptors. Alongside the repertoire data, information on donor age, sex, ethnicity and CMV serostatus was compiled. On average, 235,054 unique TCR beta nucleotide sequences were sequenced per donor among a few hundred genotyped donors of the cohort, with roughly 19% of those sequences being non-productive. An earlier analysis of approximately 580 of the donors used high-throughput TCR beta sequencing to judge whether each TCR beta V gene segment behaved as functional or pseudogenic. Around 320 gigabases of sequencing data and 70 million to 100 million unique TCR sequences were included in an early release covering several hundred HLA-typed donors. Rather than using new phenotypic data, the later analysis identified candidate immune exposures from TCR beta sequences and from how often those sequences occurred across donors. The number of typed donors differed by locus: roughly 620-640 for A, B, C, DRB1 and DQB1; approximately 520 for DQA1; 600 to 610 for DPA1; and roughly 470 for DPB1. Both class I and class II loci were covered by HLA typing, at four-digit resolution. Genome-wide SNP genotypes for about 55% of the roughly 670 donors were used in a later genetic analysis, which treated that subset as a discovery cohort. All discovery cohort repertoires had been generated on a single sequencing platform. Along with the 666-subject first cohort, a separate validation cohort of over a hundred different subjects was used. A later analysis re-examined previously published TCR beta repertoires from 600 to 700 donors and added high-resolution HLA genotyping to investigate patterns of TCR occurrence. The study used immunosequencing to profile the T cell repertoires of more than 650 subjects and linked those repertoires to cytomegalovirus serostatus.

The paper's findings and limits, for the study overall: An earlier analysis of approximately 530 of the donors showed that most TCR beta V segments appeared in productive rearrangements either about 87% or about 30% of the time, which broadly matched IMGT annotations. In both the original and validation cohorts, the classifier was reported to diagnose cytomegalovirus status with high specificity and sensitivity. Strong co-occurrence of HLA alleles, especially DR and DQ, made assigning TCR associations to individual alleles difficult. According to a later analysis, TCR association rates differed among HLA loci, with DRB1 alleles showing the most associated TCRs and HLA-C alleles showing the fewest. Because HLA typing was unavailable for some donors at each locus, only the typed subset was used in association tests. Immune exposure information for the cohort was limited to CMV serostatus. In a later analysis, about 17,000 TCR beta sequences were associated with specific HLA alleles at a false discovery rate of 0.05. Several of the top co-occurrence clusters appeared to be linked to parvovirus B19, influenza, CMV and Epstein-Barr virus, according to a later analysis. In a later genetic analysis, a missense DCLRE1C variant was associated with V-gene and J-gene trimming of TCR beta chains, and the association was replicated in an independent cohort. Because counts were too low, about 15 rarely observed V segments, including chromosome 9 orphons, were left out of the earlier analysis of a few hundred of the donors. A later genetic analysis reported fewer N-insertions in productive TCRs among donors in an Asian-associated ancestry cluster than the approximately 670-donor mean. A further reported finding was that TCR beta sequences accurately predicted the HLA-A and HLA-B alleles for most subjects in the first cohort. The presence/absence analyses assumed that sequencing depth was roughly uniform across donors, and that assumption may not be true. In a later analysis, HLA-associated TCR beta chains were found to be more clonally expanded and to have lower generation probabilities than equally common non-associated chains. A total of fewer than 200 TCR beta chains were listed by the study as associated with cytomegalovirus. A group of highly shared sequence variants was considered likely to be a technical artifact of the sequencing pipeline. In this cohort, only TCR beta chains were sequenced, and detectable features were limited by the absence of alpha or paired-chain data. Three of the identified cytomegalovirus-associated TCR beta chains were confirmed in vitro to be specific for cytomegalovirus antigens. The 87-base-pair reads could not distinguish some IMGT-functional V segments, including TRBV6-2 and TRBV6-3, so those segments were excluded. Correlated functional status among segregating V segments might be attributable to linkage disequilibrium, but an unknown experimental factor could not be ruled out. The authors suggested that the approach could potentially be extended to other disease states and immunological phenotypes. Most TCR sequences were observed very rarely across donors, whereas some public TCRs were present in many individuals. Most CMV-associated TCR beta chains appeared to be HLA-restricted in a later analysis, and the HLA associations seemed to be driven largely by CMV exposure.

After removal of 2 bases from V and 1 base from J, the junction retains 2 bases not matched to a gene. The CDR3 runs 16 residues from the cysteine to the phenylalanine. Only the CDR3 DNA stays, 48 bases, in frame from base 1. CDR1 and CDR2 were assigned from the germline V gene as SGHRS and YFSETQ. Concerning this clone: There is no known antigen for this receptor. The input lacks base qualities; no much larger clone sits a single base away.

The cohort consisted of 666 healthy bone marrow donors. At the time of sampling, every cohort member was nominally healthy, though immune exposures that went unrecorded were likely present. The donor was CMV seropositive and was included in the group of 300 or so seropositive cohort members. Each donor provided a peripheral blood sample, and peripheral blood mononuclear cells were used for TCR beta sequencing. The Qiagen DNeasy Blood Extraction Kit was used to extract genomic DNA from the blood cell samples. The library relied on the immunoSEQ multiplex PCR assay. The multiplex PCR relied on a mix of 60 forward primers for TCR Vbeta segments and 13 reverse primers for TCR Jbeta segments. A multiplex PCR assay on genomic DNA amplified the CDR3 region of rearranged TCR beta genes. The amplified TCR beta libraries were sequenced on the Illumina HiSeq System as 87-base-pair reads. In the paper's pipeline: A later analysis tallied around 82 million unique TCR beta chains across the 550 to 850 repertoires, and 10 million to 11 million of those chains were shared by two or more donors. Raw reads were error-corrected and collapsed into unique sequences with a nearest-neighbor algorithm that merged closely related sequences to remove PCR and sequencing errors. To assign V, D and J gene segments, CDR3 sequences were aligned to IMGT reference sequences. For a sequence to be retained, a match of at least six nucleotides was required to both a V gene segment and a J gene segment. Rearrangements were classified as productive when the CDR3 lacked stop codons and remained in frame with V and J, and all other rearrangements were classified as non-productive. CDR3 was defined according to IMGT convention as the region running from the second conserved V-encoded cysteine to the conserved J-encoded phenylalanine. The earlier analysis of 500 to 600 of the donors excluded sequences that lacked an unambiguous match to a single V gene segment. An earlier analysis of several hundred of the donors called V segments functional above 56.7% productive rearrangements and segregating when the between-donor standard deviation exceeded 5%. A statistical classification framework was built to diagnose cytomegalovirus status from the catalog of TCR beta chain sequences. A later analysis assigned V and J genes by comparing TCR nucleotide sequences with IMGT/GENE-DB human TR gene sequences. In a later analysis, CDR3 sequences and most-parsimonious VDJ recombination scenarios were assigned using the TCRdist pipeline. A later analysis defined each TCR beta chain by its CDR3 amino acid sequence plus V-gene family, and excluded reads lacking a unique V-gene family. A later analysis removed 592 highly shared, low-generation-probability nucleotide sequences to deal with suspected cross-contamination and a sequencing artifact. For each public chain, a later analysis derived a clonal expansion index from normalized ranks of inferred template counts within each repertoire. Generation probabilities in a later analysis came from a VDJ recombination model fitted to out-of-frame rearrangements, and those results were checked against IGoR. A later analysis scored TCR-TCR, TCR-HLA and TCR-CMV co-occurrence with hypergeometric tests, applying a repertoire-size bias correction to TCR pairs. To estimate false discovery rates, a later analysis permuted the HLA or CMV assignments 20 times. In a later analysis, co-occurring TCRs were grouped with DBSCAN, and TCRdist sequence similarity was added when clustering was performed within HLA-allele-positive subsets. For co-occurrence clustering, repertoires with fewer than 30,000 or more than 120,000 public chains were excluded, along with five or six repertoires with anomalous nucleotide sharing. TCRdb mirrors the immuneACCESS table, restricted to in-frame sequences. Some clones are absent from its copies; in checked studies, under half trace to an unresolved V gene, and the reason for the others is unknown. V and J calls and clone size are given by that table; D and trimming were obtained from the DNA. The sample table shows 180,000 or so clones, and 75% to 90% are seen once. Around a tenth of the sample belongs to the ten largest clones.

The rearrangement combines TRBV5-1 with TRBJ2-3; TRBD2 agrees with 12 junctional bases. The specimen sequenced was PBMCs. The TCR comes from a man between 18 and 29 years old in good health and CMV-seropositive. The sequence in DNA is TGCGCCAGCAGCTTCCGGACTAGCGGGGGCACAGATACGCAGTATTTT. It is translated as CASSFRTSGGTDTQYF.